This is a list of T cell receptor beta chains from one sample in a study of response to subunit inactivated influenza vaccine. One entry per CDR3 protein, called by TCRdb with MiXCR from the RT-PCR reads. The sample carries 500,000 to 600,000 distinct CDR3 sequences, roughly 15% recorded once. Sequencing used PBMCs from blood, obtained roughly 12 days after vaccination. The source of these receptors is a man aged 45-65 years who received an inactivated influenza vaccine. Each CDR3 is given with its conserved first and last residue. The D gene is left open where the match is weak. The size field is filled for only some rows; it gives once, few, many or a size class.

.	.	TRBV7-6	TRBJ1-1	TGTGCCAGCAGCTTAGACACGAACGCGAACACTGAAGCTTTCTTT	CASSLDTNANTEAFF
few	.	TRBV12-3/TRBV12-4	TRBJ2-1	TGTGCCAGCAGTCCCGGACTCCTCTTAAGCTCCTACAATGAGCAGTTCTTC	CASSPGLLLSSYNEQFF
many	TRBD2	TRBV28	TRBJ2-5	TGTGCCAGCAGTTTAAATCTCTGGGACTACCATGGAGAGACCCAGTACTTC	CASSLNLWDYHGETQYF
.	.	TRBV18	TRBJ2-6	TGTGCCAGCTCACTAGGGCTCGTAGGGGCCAACGTCCTGACTTTC	CASSLGLVGANVLTF
.	.	TRBV28	TRBJ1-5	TGTGCCAGCAGCCAGGGCCATCAGCCCCAGCATTTT	CASSQGHQPQHF
.	.	TRBV20-1	TRBJ2-2	TGCAGTGCTAGAGATAGGATGGAGTCCGGGGAGCTGTTTTTT	CSARDRMESGELFF
few	.	TRBV5-1	TRBJ2-7	TGCGCCAGCAGCCGATCGTGGAATTCCCTCCACGAGCAGTACTTC	CASSRSWNSLHEQYF
many	.	TRBV4-2	TRBJ2-3	TGTGCCAGCAGCCAAGATGTCGCTGGACTAACAGGGGATACGCAGTATTTT	CASSQDVAGLTGDTQYF
few	TRBD2	TRBV9	TRBJ2-7	TGTGCCAGCAGCTTAGGACCGGGACTAGCGGGAGACGAGCAGTACTTC	CASSLGPGLAGDEQYF
.	.	TRBV3-1	TRBJ1-2	TGTGCCAGCAGCCAGGATGTTGCGGGCTATGGCTACACCTTC	CASSQDVAGYGYTF